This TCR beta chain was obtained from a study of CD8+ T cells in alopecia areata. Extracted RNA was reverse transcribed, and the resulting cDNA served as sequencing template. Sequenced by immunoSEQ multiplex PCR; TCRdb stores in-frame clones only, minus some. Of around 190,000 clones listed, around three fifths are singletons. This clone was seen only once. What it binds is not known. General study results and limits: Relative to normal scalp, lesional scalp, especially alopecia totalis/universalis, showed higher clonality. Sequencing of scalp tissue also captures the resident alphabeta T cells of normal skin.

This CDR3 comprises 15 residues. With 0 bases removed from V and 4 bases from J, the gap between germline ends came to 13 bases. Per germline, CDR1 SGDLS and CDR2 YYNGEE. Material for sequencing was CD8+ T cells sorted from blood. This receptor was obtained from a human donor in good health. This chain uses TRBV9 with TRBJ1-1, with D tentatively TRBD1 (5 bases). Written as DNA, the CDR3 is TGTGCCAGCAGCGTAGGCGGGGGGGGTGGCACTGAAGCTTTCTTT. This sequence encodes CASSVGGGGGTEAFF.